Listed here are 27 T cell receptor beta chains from one sample, sequenced in a study of memory B cells and T cells in multiple sclerosis. These receptors' targets are unknown. Sequencing was performed with immunoSEQ multiplex PCR; in TCRdb, only in-frame clones are kept and a portion is missing. The repertoire holds 40,000 to 50,000 clones, with more than 65% as singletons. CFSE-dim autoproliferating and CFSE-high non-proliferating T cells from unstimulated culture were sequenced separately. Cultures began with roughly 49 million CFSE-labeled PBMCs, unstimulated for 7 days, with replicate wells pooled. The specimen was PBMCs from blood kept in culture. These receptors all come from a human donor with multiple sclerosis.

The CDR3 sequence: CASSLGRWKETQYF. DNA for the CDR3: TGTGCCAGCAGCCTGGGACGTTGGAAAGAGACCCAGTACTTC. The rearrangement links TRBV9 to TRBJ2-5, with D perhaps given as TRBD1 or TRBD2 (5 bases each). The germline V gene encodes CDR1 SGDLS and CDR2 YYNGEE. The V end lost 4 bases, the J end lost 3 bases, and 13 bases lay between the germline ends. The CDR3 runs to 14 residues.

DNA for the CDR3: TGTGCCAGAGGGACAGGGTGGGACACTGAAGCTTTCTTT. Translated, it gives CARGTGWDTEAFF. The genes are TRBV2 and TRBJ1-1; TRBD1 agrees at 9 bases. With 9 bases clipped from V and 3 bases from J, the junction kept 5 bases outside the gene matches. CDR1 SNHLY and CDR2 FYNNEI come from the germline V gene. The CDR3 has 13 amino acids.

V is TRBV27 and J is TRBJ1-1, with a weak D call TRBD1 (6 bases). V lost 6 bases and J 4 bases, leaving 21 bases between the germline ends. The CDR3 is 16 residues long. Germline V CDR1 and CDR2: MNHEY, SMNVEV (reference sequence). CDR3 loop: CASSSPTRGSGTEAFF. In DNA, the CDR3 is TGTGCCAGCAGCTCCCCTACCAGGGGCTCGGGCACTGAAGCTTTCTTT.

This clone came up a few times. The V call is TRBV6-1, the J call TRBJ1-6, with D uncertain. V was trimmed by 2 bases and J by 5 bases, leaving 10 bases between them. The CDR3 is 15 amino acids. Germline CDR1 and CDR2: MNHNS and SASEGT. CDR3: CASSEKLADNSPLHF. The CDR3 region has the DNA TGTGCCAGCAGTGAAAAGCTGGCGGATAATTCACCCCTCCACTTT.

This chain uses TRBV11-2 with TRBJ1-4; no clear D gene. Germline loops: CDR1 SGHAT, CDR2 FQNNGV. The CDR3 loop spans 14 amino acids. The V end lost 1 base, the J end lost 4 bases, and 7 bases lay between the germline ends. This CDR3 reads CASSLGGDNEKLFF. The CDR3 DNA reads TGTGCCAGCAGCTTAGGAGGAGATAATGAAAAACTGTTTTTT.

The chain has TRBV5-1 and TRBJ2-2; TRBD2 aligns across 12 bases. J gave up 2 bases and V 1 base, and 9 bases lay outside the gene matches. The CDR3 consists of 19 residues. Germline CDR1 and CDR2: SGHRS and YFSETQ. CDR3 DNA: TGCGCCAGCAGCTTGAGACATACTAGCGGGGGGACAAACACCGGGGAGCTGTTTTTT. Residues: CASSLRHTSGGTNTGELFF.

The J gene is TRBJ1-1, the V gene TRBV18; perhaps TRBD1 as D (6 bases). V was pared by 3 bases and J by 11 bases, with 13 bases between. Germline CDR1 reads KGHSH; CDR2 reads LQKENI. CDR3 length: 12 amino acids. CDR3 sequence: CASSPAAGEAFF. Written as DNA, the CDR3 is TGTGCCAGCTCACCTGCGGCAGGGGAGGCTTTCTTT. Complete variable domain (other parts from reference TRBV18 and TRBJ1-1): NAGVMQNPRHLVRRRGQEARLRCSPMKGHSHVYWYRQLPEEGLKFMVYLQKENIIDESGMPKERFSAEFPKEGPSILRIQQVVRGDSAAYFCASSPAAGEAFFGQGTRLTVV.

This clone has just a few counts. This rearrangement joins TRBV7-2 to TRBJ1-1, with D unclear. The germline V gene has CDR1 SGHTA and CDR2 FQGNSA. The CDR3 extends over 14 amino acids. Deletions cut 5 bases from V and 3 bases from J, with 13 bases between. In DNA, the CDR3 is TGTGCCAGCAGCCTCGTGGGCAGCTACACTGAAGCTTTCTTT. This sequence encodes CASSLVGSYTEAFF. The full variable domain, rest sourced from reference TRBV7-2 and TRBJ1-1, is GAGVSQSPSNKVTEKGKDVELRCDPISGHTALYWYRQSLGQGLEFLIYFQGNSAPDKSGLPSDRFSAERTGGSVSTLTIQRTQQEDSAVYLCASSLVGSYTEAFFGQGTRLTVV.

The V gene is TRBV6-6, the J gene TRBJ2-1, with 7 bases matching TRBD2. The CDR3 is 14 residues long. Trimming removed 7 bases from V and 4 bases from J; junction bases left unmatched: 7. Germline CDR1 MNHNY, CDR2 SVGAGI (reference sequence). CDR3 in amino acids: CASIWSGEYNEQFF. The CDR3, as DNA: TGTGCCAGCATATGGAGCGGGGAGTACAATGAGCAGTTCTTC.

The count of this clone is one. V gene TRBV5-1 combines with J gene TRBJ2-5; 9 bases line up with TRBD2. Germline V lookup: CDR1 SGHRS, CDR2 YFSETQ. The J segment lost 5 bases and the V segment lost 1 base, leaving 9 bases of the junction unmatched. The CDR3 is 16 residues long. CDR3 residues: CASSLSSGAARETQYF. CDR3 coding DNA: TGCGCCAGCAGCTTGTCTAGCGGGGCCGCCAGGGAGACCCAGTACTTC.

The chain employs TRBV19 and TRBJ1-5; the D is unclear. V was cut by 2 bases and J by 1 base, with 9 bases left in between. This CDR3 has 15 residues. Germline V gene data show CDR1 as LNHDA and CDR2 as SQIVND (reference sequence). CDR3 residues: CASSISRLSNQPQHF. As DNA, the CDR3 is TGTGCCAGTAGTATAAGTCGACTAAGCAATCAGCCCCAGCATTTT.

The rearrangement links TRBV6-8 to TRBJ2-2; TRBD1 matches at 12 bases. The CDR3 length is 15 residues. The germline V gene has CDR1 MNHGY and CDR2 SAAAGT. V was clipped by 9 bases and J by 6 bases; unmatched bases: 8. The CDR3: CARGKGTGGPGELFF. In DNA form, the CDR3 reads TGTGCCAGGGGGAAAGGGACAGGGGGCCCCGGGGAGCTGTTTTTT.

This clone was picked up one time. This rearrangement joins TRBV25-1 to TRBJ2-7; D perhaps matches TRBD1 (6 bases). Germline values: CDR1 MGHDK, CDR2 SYGVNS. Trimming left V 6 bases short and J 2 bases short, with 17 bases between. The CDR3 totals 15 residues. The CDR3 here is CASSPIGSGAYEQYF. CDR3 DNA sequence: TGTGCCAGCAGCCCCATTGGTTCAGGGGCCTACGAGCAGTACTTC.

The CDR3 region has the DNA TGTGCCAGCTCACCCCGGCGGGCTGGAGGTTACCAAGAGACCCAGTACTTC. Protein product: CASSPRRAGGYQETQYF. The chain carries TRBV18 and TRBJ2-5, with D perhaps matching TRBD2 (5 bases). Trimming removed 3 bases at V and 0 bases at J, with 17 bases between. Germline CDR1 is KGHSH and CDR2 is LQKENI. The CDR3 covers 17 residues.

The J gene is TRBJ1-2, the V gene TRBV11-2, with TRBD1 as a possible D gene (5 bases). V lost 4 bases to trimming and J lost 8 bases, with 14 bases between them. The germline CDR1 and CDR2 sequences are SGHAT and FQNNGV. This CDR3 is built from 13 residues. The CDR3 coding sequence is TGTGCCAGCAGCTCCCCGGGGGATAACGGCTACACCTTC. Encoded protein: CASSSPGDNGYTF.

CDR3 nucleotides: TGCAGTGTTCCTCTTTACAATGAGCAGTTCTTC. This encodes CSVPLYNEQFF. This sequence joins TRBV20-1 and TRBJ2-1, with unresolved D. From germline, CDR1 is DFQATT and CDR2 SNEGSKA (reference sequence). V was cut by 7 bases and J by 4 bases, with 8 bases left in between. The CDR3 spans 11 residues.

The chain is built from TRBV19 and TRBJ2-1; D ambiguous. The CDR3 is made up of 13 amino acids. The ends were cut back, 8 bases at V and 3 bases at J, with 11 bases in the middle. Germline assignment: CDR1 LNHDA and CDR2 SQIVND (reference sequence). CDR3 residues: CASCSQSYNEQFF. DNA of the CDR3: TGTGCCAGTTGTTCACAGAGCTACAATGAGCAGTTCTTC.

V is TRBV19 and J is TRBJ2-1; perhaps D is TRBD1 or TRBD2 (6 bases each). The CDR3 length is 16 residues. Trimming stripped 6 bases from V and 5 bases from J, with 20 bases between. CDR1 and CDR2 (germline): LNHDA, SQIVND (reference sequence). This CDR3 reads CASSIHPVRGDNEQFF. Written as DNA, the CDR3 is TGTGCCAGTAGCATCCATCCGGTGAGGGGGGACAATGAGCAGTTCTTC.

Here the CDR3 DNA reads TGTGCCAGCAGCGTAGCTCCGCAGGATATTGGTTCGAAGGGCTACACCTTC. Protein sequence: CASSVAPQDIGSKGYTF. The chain is built from TRBV9 and TRBJ1-2, with D hard to call. V was shortened by 0 bases and J by 8 bases, with 23 bases between the two germline ends. The CDR3 totals 17 residues. Germline CDR1 reads SGDLS; CDR2 reads YYNGEE.

The rearrangement uses TRBV6-1 and TRBJ1-1; D is possibly TRBD1 (5 bases). V dropped 1 base and J dropped 1 base, with 13 bases sitting between them. The CDR3 is made up of 16 amino acids. Germline V gives CDR1 MNHNS, CDR2 SASEGT. CDR3: CASSEVLGAGNTEAFF. The CDR3 DNA is TGTGCCAGCAGTGAAGTATTAGGGGCCGGGAACACTGAAGCTTTCTTT.

The chain links TRBV9 to TRBJ1-3; no definite D call. There are 15 residues in the CDR3. CDR1 and CDR2 from the germline V gene are SGDLS and YYNGEE. V dropped 1 base and J dropped 4 bases, with 12 bases sitting between them. CDR3 sequence reads: CASSVSRGAGNTIYF. DNA of the CDR3: TGTGCCAGCAGCGTATCTCGGGGAGCCGGAAACACCATATATTTT.

This CDR3 is CASSHSPTANYGYTF. Here the CDR3 DNA reads TGCGCCAGCAGCCATTCACCGACAGCTAACTATGGCTACACCTTC. The rearrangement links TRBV4-3 to TRBJ1-2, with D perhaps TRBD1 (5 bases). Germline V gene data show CDR1 as LGHNA and CDR2 as YSLEER. Between the trimmed V and J ends, which lost 3 bases and 0 bases, there was a span of 11 bases. The CDR3 covers 15 residues.

Only one count was recorded for this clone. The genes are TRBV11-3 and TRBJ2-2; D may be TRBD1 or TRBD2 (5 bases each). Germline loops: CDR1 SGHNT, CDR2 YENEEA. V was pared by 6 bases and J by 3 bases, with 14 bases between. This CDR3 comprises 15 residues. CDR3 sequence reads: CASSSRGKDTGELFF. CDR3 nucleotide sequence: TGTGCCAGCAGTAGTCGGGGCAAGGACACCGGGGAGCTGTTTTTT. The variable domain in full, completed from reference TRBV11-3 and TRBJ2-2, reads EAGVVQSPRYKIIEKKQPVAFWCNPISGHNTLYWYLQNLGQGPELLIRYENEEAVDDSQLPKDRFSAERLKGVDSTLKIQPAELGDSAVYLCASSSRGKDTGELFFGEGSRLTVL.

This clone was recorded a few times. CDR3 sequence (DNA): TGTGCCAGTAGTCCCGGACAGGGGACCACCGGGGAGCTGTTTTTT. Translated: CASSPGQGTTGELFF. V is TRBV19 and J is TRBJ2-2, with 9 bases matching TRBD1. Germline V CDR1 and CDR2: LNHDA, SQIVND (reference sequence). The CDR3 has 15 residues. With V trimmed by 5 bases and J by 4 bases, 5 bases remained unmatched.

V usage is TRBV4-2 and J usage is TRBJ2-5; 7 nucleotides align to TRBD2. The CDR3 totals 15 residues. Losses at the gene ends were 3 bases for V and 4 bases for J; bases not matched to a gene: 8. Germline CDR1 LGHNA, CDR2 YNFKEQ. This chain's CDR3 is CASSQGSGAVETQYF. DNA for the CDR3: TGTGCCAGCAGCCAGGGAAGCGGGGCGGTAGAGACCCAGTACTTC.

V is TRBV19 and J is TRBJ1-1, with D perhaps TRBD1 (6 bases). The CDR3 covers 17 residues. Per the germline V gene, CDR1 is LNHDA and CDR2 is SQIVND (reference sequence). V shed 2 bases and J shed 0 bases, with 16 bases lying between them. CDR3 loop: CASSIRPHRALNTEAFF. The CDR3 DNA follows: TGTGCCAGTAGTATACGTCCCCACAGGGCGTTGAACACTGAAGCTTTCTTT. Drawing the rest from reference TRBV19 and TRBJ1-1, the complete variable domain is DGGITQSPKYLFRKEGQNVTLSCEQNLNHDAMYWYRQDPGQGLRLIYYSQIVNDFQKGDIAEGYSVSREKKESFPLTVTSAQKNPTAFYLCASSIRPHRALNTEAFFGQGTRLTVV.

The chain uses TRBV7-9 and TRBJ2-3; D remains unclear. Germline-derived CDR1 and CDR2 are SEHNR and FQNEAQ (reference sequence). Trimming shortened V by 2 bases and J by 4 bases, and 4 bases separated the two germline ends. The CDR3 consists of 12 residues. This CDR3 is CASSLLADTQYF. CDR3 in DNA: TGTGCCAGCAGCTTACTCGCAGATACGCAGTATTTT. The variable domain in full, completed from reference TRBV7-9 and TRBJ2-3, reads DTGVSQNPRHKITKRGQNVTFRCDPISEHNRLYWYRQTLGQGPEFLTYFQNEAQLEKSRLLSDRFSAERPKGSFSTLEIQRTEQGDSAMYLCASSLLADTQYFGPGTRLTVL.